This T cell receptor beta chain was retrieved from a study of T-cell memory formation after mild COVID-19. TCRdb processed the 5' RACE reads anew with MiXCR; each CDR3 protein has one entry. The repertoire consists of about 57,000 distinct CDR3 sequences, with roughly an eighth occurring once and the leading ten covering around 23%. This clonotype has more than one count but fewer than ten. The sequence was collected from a man younger than 35 who had mild COVID-19 (a few samples of this study predate the infection). Cell type and time point are not known. Sequenced: PBMCs or a T cell subset sorted from them (not recorded which).

The CDR3 region is CASSLGQGRTETQYF. The CDR3 nucleotides are TGTGCCAGCAGCTTAGGCCAGGGGCGTACAGAGACCCAGTACTTC. The chain combines TRBV7-2 with TRBJ2-5; perhaps TRBD1 as D (6 bases). Germline V lookup: CDR1 SGHTA, CDR2 FQGNSA. This CDR3 contains 15 residues. V was pared by 1 base and J by 4 bases, with 13 bases between.